The source of this T cell receptor (beta chain) is a study of OX40 agonist ivuxolimab in advanced cancers. Looking at the study overall: Clinicians treated patients with ivuxolimab, an agonistic anti-OX40 (CD134) antibody. Enrolled patients in dose escalation had cancers that were hepatocellular carcinoma, melanoma, renal cell or head and neck cancer.

For this clone: Its antigen remains unknown.

CDR1 SGHVS and CDR2 FNYEAQ come from the germline V gene. This CDR3 has 13 residues. V was shortened by 5 bases and J by 7 bases, with 14 bases between the two germline ends. Blood samples were obtained at baseline, cycle 4 day 1, and cycle 7 day 1. The repertoire was sequenced with immunoSEQ multiplex PCR; TCRdb's copy has only in-frame clones and lacks some. The table records some 26,000 clones, about 81% of them present only once. The study, taken as a whole, reports: On average, a greater number of expanded clones characterised CD8+ T cells relative to CD4+.

This chain joins TRBV7-6 and TRBJ1-2; no firm D call. This clonotype was obtained from an adult with an advanced solid tumor such as melanoma, head and neck, liver or kidney cancer. Sequencing used CD4+ or CD8+ T cells sorted from blood, obtained in a trial of the OX40 agonist ivuxolimab. CDR3 amino acids: CASSPEGWGGYTF. DNA for the CDR3: TGTGCCAGCAGCCCCGAGGGTTGGGGTGGCTACACCTTC.